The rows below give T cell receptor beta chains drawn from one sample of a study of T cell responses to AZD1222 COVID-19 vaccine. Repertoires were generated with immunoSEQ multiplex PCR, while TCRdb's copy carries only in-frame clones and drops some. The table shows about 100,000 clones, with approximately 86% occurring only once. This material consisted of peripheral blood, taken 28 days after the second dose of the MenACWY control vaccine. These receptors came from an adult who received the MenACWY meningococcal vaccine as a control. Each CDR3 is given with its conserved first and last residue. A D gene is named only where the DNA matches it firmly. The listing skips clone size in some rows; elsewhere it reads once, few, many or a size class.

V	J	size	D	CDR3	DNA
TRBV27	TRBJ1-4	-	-	CASRTLPGNEKLFF	TGTGCCAGCAGGACCCTACCAGGGAATGAAAAACTGTTTTTT
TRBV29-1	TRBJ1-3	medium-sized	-	CSVRGQGETIYF	TGCAGCGTTCGGGGGCAGGGTGAAACCATATATTTT
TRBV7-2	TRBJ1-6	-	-	CASSLGSDSYGGSPLHF	TGTGCCAGCAGCTTAGGCTCCGACAGTTACGGCGGCTCACCCCTCCACTTT
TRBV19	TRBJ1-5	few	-	CASSIGGRGSNQPQHF	TGTGCCAGTAGTATAGGGGGCAGGGGAAGCAATCAGCCCCAGCATTTT
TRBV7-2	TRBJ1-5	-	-	CASSLGLGGGQPQHF	TGTGCCAGCAGCTTAGGATTGGGGGGCGGGCAGCCCCAGCATTTT
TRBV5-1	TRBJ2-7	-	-	CASSQARGVSYEQYF	TGCGCCAGCAGCCAGGCCAGGGGAGTCTCCTACGAGCAGTACTTC
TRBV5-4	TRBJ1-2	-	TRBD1	CASSTGTVPFNYGYTF	TGTGCCAGCAGCACTGGGACAGTCCCATTTAACTATGGCTACACCTTC
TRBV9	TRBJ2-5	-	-	CASSAGFWGQGETQYF	TGTGCCAGCAGCGCGGGGTTCTGGGGGCAGGGGGAGACCCAGTACTTC
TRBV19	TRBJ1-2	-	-	CASSPLKGLEDYGYTF	TGTGCCAGTAGTCCCTTGAAAGGCCTAGAAGACTATGGCTACACCTTC
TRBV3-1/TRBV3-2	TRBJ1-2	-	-	CASSPSGAADGYTF	TGTGCCAGCAGCCCAAGTGGGGCAGCTGATGGCTACACCTTC
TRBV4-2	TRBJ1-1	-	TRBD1	CASSQSDRGKGNTEAFF	TGTGCCAGCAGCCAAAGCGACAGGGGCAAGGGGAACACTGAAGCTTTCTTT
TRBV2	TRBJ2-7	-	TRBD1	CASSPGTDNEQYF	TGTGCCAGCAGTCCCGGGACAGATAACGAGCAGTACTTC
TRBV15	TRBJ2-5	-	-	CATSRDPGASQETQYF	TGTGCCACCAGCAGAGATCCAGGGGCGAGCCAAGAGACCCAGTACTTC
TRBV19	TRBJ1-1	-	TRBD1	CASTPARTGVATEAFF	TGTGCCAGTACCCCCGCACGGACAGGGGTCGCCACTGAAGCTTTCTTT